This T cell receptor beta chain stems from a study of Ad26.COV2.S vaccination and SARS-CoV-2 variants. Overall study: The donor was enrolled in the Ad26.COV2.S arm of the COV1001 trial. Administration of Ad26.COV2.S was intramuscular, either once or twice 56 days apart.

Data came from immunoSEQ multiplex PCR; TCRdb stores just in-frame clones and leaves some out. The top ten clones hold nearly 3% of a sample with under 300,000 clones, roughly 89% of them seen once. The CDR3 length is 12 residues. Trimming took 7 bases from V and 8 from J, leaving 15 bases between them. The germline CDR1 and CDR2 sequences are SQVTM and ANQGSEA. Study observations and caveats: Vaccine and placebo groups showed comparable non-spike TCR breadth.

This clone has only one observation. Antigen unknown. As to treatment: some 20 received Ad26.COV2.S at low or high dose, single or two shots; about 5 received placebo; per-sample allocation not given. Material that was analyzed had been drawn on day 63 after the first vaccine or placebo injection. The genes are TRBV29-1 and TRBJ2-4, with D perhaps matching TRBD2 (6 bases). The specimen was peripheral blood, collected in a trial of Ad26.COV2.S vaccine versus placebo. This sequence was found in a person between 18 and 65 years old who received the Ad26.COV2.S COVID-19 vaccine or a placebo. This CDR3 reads CSASSGADIQYF. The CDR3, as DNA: TGCAGCGCCTCGTCGGGAGCGGACATTCAGTACTTC.